The 20 T cell receptor beta chains below all came from one sample that was sequenced in a study of CD8 T cells in ankylosing spondylitis (dated by TCRdb to between 2016 and 2019). The library was made by 5' RACE. These reads were obtained on an Illumina HiSeq 2500. TCRdb's own reprocessing of the public reads used fastp at Q25 and MiXCR and kept productive beta chains. Each entry merges the rows of one CDR3 protein and shows their most common DNA and genes. Recorded for this sample are under 150,000 distinct CDR3 sequences; approximately 9.9% of them occurred a single time. Of the sample, approximately 3.3% falls within the top ten clones. The sequencing input was blood, either unsorted or a sorted T cell fraction (not recorded which). The receptor source for this set is a male donor with ankylosing spondylitis or in good health (not recorded which).

The V gene is TRBV30, the J gene TRBJ1-3; D is uncertain. Germline CDR1 GTSNPN, CDR2 SVGIG (reference sequence). V lost 2 bases, J lost 9 bases, and 11 bases lay in between. The CDR3 is 12 amino acids. The CDR3 loop is CAWSSAVGTIYF. DNA of the CDR3: TGTGCCTGGAGTTCGGCCGTAGGCACCATATATTTT.

This clonotype was counted at least ten times. The chain combines TRBV4-1 with TRBJ2-5; perhaps D is TRBD1 or TRBD2 (5 bases each). The CDR3 loop spans 15 amino acids. V was clipped by 4 bases and J by 4 bases, with 16 bases between them. The germline CDR1 and CDR2 sequences are MGHRA and YSYEKL. CDR3 nucleotide sequence: TGCGCCAGCAGCCCCACCGGGACCGGGACAGAGACCCAGTACTTC. Translated, it gives CASSPTGTGTETQYF.

This clonotype was seen many times. The rearrangement uses TRBV5-1 and TRBJ2-1; 9 bases fit TRBD2. V was clipped by 1 base and J by 4 bases; unmatched bases: 12. Germline V CDR1 and CDR2: SGHRS, YFSETQ. The CDR3 totals 18 residues. The chain's CDR3 is CASSLRGLAAPGYNEQFF. CDR3 DNA: TGCGCCAGCAGCTTGCGGGGACTAGCAGCTCCAGGGTACAATGAGCAGTTCTTC.

At least ten counts were recorded for this clonotype. The V gene is TRBV7-2, the J gene TRBJ1-6, with D tentatively TRBD1 (6 bases). The CDR3 runs 16 residues. Germline CDR1 and CDR2: SGHTA and FQGNSA. Trimming left V 4 bases short and J 7 bases short, with 17 bases between. CDR3 loop: CASSSSDSEPNSPLHF. CDR3 DNA sequence: TGTGCCAGCAGCTCCTCGGACAGCGAACCAAATTCACCCCTCCACTTT. Full variable domain (outside the CDR3, taken from reference TRBV7-2 and TRBJ1-6): GAGVSQSPSNKVTEKGKDVELRCDPISGHTALYWYRQSLGQGLEFLIYFQGNSAPDKSGLPSDRFSAERTGGSVSTLTIQRTQQEDSAVYLCASSSSDSEPNSPLHFGNGTRLTVT.

Only a few counts were recorded for this clonotype. The chain carries TRBV7-8 and TRBJ2-3; perhaps TRBD2 as D (5 bases). The germline CDR1 and CDR2 sequences are SGHVS and FQNEAQ. V was clipped by 1 base and J by 0 bases, with 8 bases between them. This CDR3 comprises 15 residues. CDR3 sequence: CASSLDGKSTDTQYF. For the CDR3, the DNA is TGTGCCAGCAGCTTAGACGGGAAGAGCACAGATACGCAGTATTTT. Combining the CDR3 with reference TRBV7-8 and TRBJ2-3 gives the whole variable domain GAGVSQSPRYKVAKRGQDVALRCDPISGHVSLFWYQQALGQGPEFLTYFQNEAQLDKSGLPSDRFFAERPEGSVSTLKIQRTQQEDSAVYLCASSLDGKSTDTQYFGPGTRLTVL.

This clonotype was seen a handful of times. This chain connects TRBV5-1 to TRBJ2-1; a possible D gene is TRBD1 (6 bases). Trimming pared 0 bases from V and 2 bases from J, leaving 18 bases between. Looked up from germline, CDR1 is SGHRS and CDR2 is YFSETQ. This CDR3 has 18 amino acids. In nucleotides, the CDR3 is TGCGCCAGCAGCTTGGGGTTCTCCGGCAGGGGACCCTACAATGAGCAGTTCTTC. Protein product: CASSLGFSGRGPYNEQFF.

This clonotype was seen many times. This chain connects TRBV27 to TRBJ2-4, with 7 bases matching TRBD1. V shed 3 bases and J 0 bases; nucleotides not matched to a gene: 26. In germline, CDR1 is MNHEY, CDR2 SMNVEV (reference sequence). This CDR3 comprises 23 residues. CDR3 nucleotide sequence: TGTGCCAGCAGTTTTATTGGATTCGACCGGGACAGAGTTTCGAGAATAGCCAAAAACATTCAGTACTTC. Residues: CASSFIGFDRDRVSRIAKNIQYF.

This sequence joins TRBV5-1 and TRBJ2-7, with TRBD2 matching 11 bases. The CDR3 runs 16 residues. V lost 2 bases to trimming and J lost 2 bases; unmatched junction nucleotides: 6. Germline V gene sequence: CDR1 SGHRS, CDR2 YFSETQ. The CDR3: CASSFGTGLAAYEQYF. CDR3 in DNA: TGCGCCAGCAGCTTTGGGACGGGACTAGCGGCCTACGAGCAGTACTTC.

In this sample, this clonotype turned up many times. The chain combines TRBV7-2 with TRBJ1-6; a possible D gene is TRBD1 (5 bases). The CDR3 spans 15 residues. From germline, CDR1 is SGHTA and CDR2 FQGNSA. Trimming removed 4 bases at V and 3 bases at J, with 10 bases between. For the CDR3, the DNA is TGTGCCAGCAGCTCCCAGGGATACTATAATTCACCCCTCCACTTT. Its translation is CASSSQGYYNSPLHF.

The chain links TRBV29-1 to TRBJ1-2, with TRBD1 as a possible D gene (5 bases). The V gene lost 2 bases and the J gene lost 5 bases, with 15 bases spanning the gap. The CDR3 spans 14 residues. Germline CDR1 reads SQVTM; CDR2 reads ANQGSEA. The CDR3, as DNA: TGCAGCGTTGAACAGGACATCCGGGTATATGGCTACACCTTC. Residues: CSVEQDIRVYGYTF.

This clonotype was picked up many times. The chain combines TRBV12-3 or TRBV12-4 with TRBJ1-4, with D hard to call. This CDR3 is built from 17 residues. Trimming pared 1 base from V and 5 bases from J, leaving 17 bases between. CDR3 DNA: TGTGCCAGCAGTTTAGAAATAGCCCCGACGGGAAATGAAAAACTGTTTTTT. It encodes CASSLEIAPTGNEKLFF.

This clonotype was found many times. The genes are TRBV7-2 and TRBJ2-1; D call uncertain. This CDR3 has 18 amino acids. Per germline, CDR1 SGHTA and CDR2 FQGNSA. The V end lost 0 bases, the J end lost 0 bases, and 15 bases lay between the germline ends. The CDR3 sequence is CASSLARFSRGSYNEQFF. As DNA, the CDR3 is TGTGCCAGCAGCTTAGCCCGTTTTAGCAGAGGCTCCTACAATGAGCAGTTCTTC.

There are a few counts of this clonotype. The genes are TRBV7-2 and TRBJ2-5, with TRBD2 matching 9 bases. Germline CDR1 and CDR2: SGHTA and FQGNSA. Germline trimming cut 6 bases from V and 5 bases from J; bases unmatched to any gene: 7. The CDR3 extends over 14 amino acids. The CDR3 protein is CASRAGGPLETQYF. DNA for the CDR3: TGTGCCAGCAGGGCGGGAGGGCCTCTTGAGACCCAGTACTTC.

The table lists this clonotype with many counts. V and J are TRBV6-5 and TRBJ2-2; D tentatively reads TRBD1 or TRBD2 (5 bases each). The V end was cut by 3 bases, the J end by 5 bases, with 7 bases between. In germline, CDR1 is MNHEY, CDR2 SVGAGI. The CDR3 runs to 13 residues. The CDR3: CASSYGGTGELFF. CDR3 coding DNA: TGTGCCAGCAGTTATGGGGGAACCGGGGAGCTGTTTTTT.

The table lists this clonotype with many counts. This chain uses TRBV9 with TRBJ1-6; D unresolved. The ends were cut back, 4 bases at V and 9 bases at J, with 23 bases in the middle. CDR1 is SGDLS, CDR2 YYNGEE, per germline. The CDR3 has 17 residues. The CDR3 region has the DNA TGTGCCAGCAGCCCTACCTACAGCGGTTATAATTCTTCACCCCTCCACTTT. The encoded protein is CASSPTYSGYNSSPLHF.

This clonotype has only a few counts. This chain uses TRBV5-1 with TRBJ2-3; D uncertain. Looked up from germline, CDR1 is SGHRS and CDR2 is YFSETQ. The CDR3 sequence is 14 residues long. V was shortened by 2 bases and J by 3 bases, with 10 bases between the two germline ends. CDR3 sequence reads: CASSFGRFTDTQYF. CDR3 nucleotide sequence: TGCGCCAGCAGCTTTGGCAGGTTTACAGATACGCAGTATTTT. Full variable domain (missing parts from reference TRBV5-1 and TRBJ2-3): KAGVTQTPRYLIKTRGQQVTLSCSPISGHRSVSWYQQTPGQGLQFLFEYFSETQRNKGNFPGRFSGRQFSNSRSEMNVSTLELGDSALYLCASSFGRFTDTQYFGPGTRLTVL.

This clonotype was detected many times. J is TRBJ2-7 and V is TRBV5-1, with D possibly matching TRBD1 (6 bases). The germline V and J ends were trimmed by 5 bases and 1 base, with 10 bases remaining between them. The CDR3 is made up of 13 amino acids. Germline V gene sequence: CDR1 SGHRS, CDR2 YFSETQ. In DNA form, the CDR3 reads TGCGCCAGCAGAAGCACAGGGTCCTACGAGCAGTACTTC. Translation gives CASRSTGSYEQYF.

The rearrangement links TRBV20-1 to TRBJ2-1, with 12 bases matching TRBD2. The V and J ends lost 0 bases and 8 bases, in that order; junction bases with no gene match: 5. Germline V gene lookup returns CDR1 DFQATT and CDR2 SNEGSKA (reference sequence). CDR3 length equals 15 residues. CDR3 protein: CSARDLTSGSYEQFF. Written as DNA, the CDR3 is TGCAGTGCTAGAGATCTGACTAGCGGGAGTTATGAGCAGTTCTTC.

This chain links TRBV7-2 with TRBJ2-2, with TRBD2 matching over 15 bases. The CDR3 has 16 residues. Trimming cost V 6 bases and J 5 bases; bases outside gene matches: 4. CDR1 SGHTA and CDR2 FQGNSA come from the germline V gene. The CDR3 here is CASRPGLAGGTGELFF. For the CDR3, the DNA is TGTGCCAGCAGACCGGGACTAGCGGGAGGTACCGGGGAGCTGTTTTTT.

At least ten counts were recorded for this clonotype. The chain couples TRBV9 to TRBJ1-1; no clear D gene. This CDR3 contains 16 residues. V lost 0 bases to trimming and J lost 1 base, with 13 bases between them. Germline V lookup: CDR1 SGDLS, CDR2 YYNGEE. CDR3 DNA sequence: TGTGCCAGCAGCGTAGGTTCCCGATACGCGAACACTGAAGCTTTCTTT. Residues: CASSVGSRYANTEAFF.